The 20 T cell receptor beta chains in this list originate from one sample, sequenced in a study of cytomegalovirus exposure and HLA in healthy donors. The PCR employed 60 Vbeta primers together with 13 Jbeta primers. The data were produced by immunoSEQ multiplex PCR, yet TCRdb's version contains in-frame clones alone and is incomplete. Among 140,000 or so clones listed, around 80% were seen once. The specimen sequenced was PBMCs. The receptor source for this set is a boy aged 2 to 10 in good health and CMV-seronegative.

The rearrangement joins TRBV4-1 to TRBJ2-7, with a possible D match to TRBD1 (6 bases). Germline CDR1 is MGHRA and CDR2 is YSYEKL. The CDR3 spans 15 residues. With 2 bases removed from V and 2 bases from J, the gap between germline ends came to 13 bases. DNA of the CDR3: TGCGCCAGCAGCCAATACCGGGACATTCCCTACGAGCAGTACTTC. It yields the protein CASSQYRDIPYEQYF.

This clone has more than one count but fewer than ten. In DNA, the CDR3 is TGTGCCAGCAGTTACGGAAGGGAGGGCTACACCTTC. Encoded protein: CASSYGREGYTF. This chain connects TRBV6-6 to TRBJ1-2; D not resolved. V was cut by 2 bases and J by 8 bases, with 9 bases left in between. The CDR3 is 12 residues long. CDR1 and CDR2 (germline): MNHNY, SVGAGI (reference sequence).

This clone was observed once. The gene calls are TRBV4-1 and TRBJ2-7; TRBD2 matches 11 bases. This CDR3 has 17 amino acids. J lost 6 bases, V lost 1 base, and 11 bases had no gene match. Germline-derived CDR1 and CDR2 are MGHRA and YSYEKL. CDR3 loop: CASSQVSGGAFLREQYF. CDR3 DNA: TGCGCCAGCAGCCAAGTTAGCGGGGGGGCGTTCCTCCGCGAGCAGTACTTC.

The chain is built from TRBV11-3 and TRBJ2-7; a weak D match, TRBD2 (6 bases). Germline CDR1 reads SGHNT; CDR2 reads YENEEA. CDR3 length: 18 amino acids. The V end lost 1 base, the J end lost 0 bases, and 19 bases lay between the germline ends. The CDR3 coding sequence is TGTGCCAGCAGCTTAGTTCAGTGGGGAGGCCGCGCCTCCTACGAGCAGTACTTC. As protein: CASSLVQWGGRASYEQYF.

The rearrangement links TRBV23-1 to TRBJ2-7, with D perhaps TRBD2 (5 bases). TRBV23-1 is treated as an ORF (open reading frame) with a function not yet certain. This CDR3 has 10 residues. Trimming shortened V by 11 bases and J by 3 bases, and 8 bases separated the two germline ends. The CDR3 region is CAGRYYEQYF. The CDR3 bases are TGCGCCGGGAGATACTACGAGCAGTACTTC.

In DNA, the CDR3 is TGCGCCAGCAGCTTACCCGGGACAGGGGCCGGGCAGTTCTTC. Amino acids: CASSLPGTGAGQFF. This rearrangement joins TRBV5-1 to TRBJ2-1; TRBD1 agrees at 10 bases. Germline CDR1 is SGHRS and CDR2 is YFSETQ. V was clipped by 2 bases and J by 12 bases; unmatched bases: 8. The CDR3 has 14 amino acids.

This rearrangement joins TRBV5-1 to TRBJ2-3; D possibly corresponds to TRBD2 (7 bases). The germline CDR1 and CDR2 sequences are SGHRS and YFSETQ. V was shortened by 5 bases and J by 3 bases, with 13 bases between the two germline ends. The CDR3 covers 14 residues. The CDR3 region is CASRWGGPTDTQYF. In DNA, the CDR3 is TGCGCCAGCAGATGGGGGGGGCCTACAGATACGCAGTATTTT.

The chain carries TRBV7-2 and TRBJ2-5; 8 bases agree with TRBD2. Gene TRBJ2-7 matches the end of the DNA better, so the J call may be wrong. Germline CDR1 and CDR2: SGHTA and FQGNSA. This CDR3 spans 14 amino acids. CDR3 loop: CASSLPGRVNEQYF. The CDR3 DNA reads as TGTGCCAGCAGCTTACCCGGGAGGGTTAACGAGCAGTACTTC.

The chain carries TRBV13 and TRBJ2-1; 10 nucleotides match TRBD2. In germline, CDR1 is PRHDT, CDR2 FYEKMQ (reference sequence). The junction had 5 bases not matched to a gene; V was cut back by 2 bases and J by 1 base. The CDR3 covers 17 residues. For the CDR3, the DNA is TGTGCCAGCAGCTTAAGAACTAGCGGGGAGTCCTACAATGAGCAGTTCTTC. Its protein product is CASSLRTSGESYNEQFF.

This clone came up once. This chain joins TRBV9 and TRBJ2-1; TRBD1 agrees at 7 bases. The V and J ends lost 0 bases and 8 bases, in that order; junction bases with no gene match: 26. Germline V lookup: CDR1 SGDLS, CDR2 YYNGEE. The CDR3 contains 21 residues. This CDR3 is CASSVGFDGERPGQPFYEQFF. As DNA, the CDR3 is TGTGCCAGCAGCGTAGGTTTTGACGGAGAACGCCCGGGACAGCCTTTCTATGAGCAGTTCTTC.

The genes are TRBV5-1 and TRBJ2-5, with 7 bases fitting TRBD2. The CDR3 sequence is 15 residues long. Per germline, CDR1 SGHRS and CDR2 YFSETQ. V dropped 1 base and J dropped 4; count of bases not matched to a gene: 7. The CDR3 DNA reads TGCGCCAGCAGCTTGATCGGCGGGAGAGTAGAGACCCAGTACTTC. This translates into CASSLIGGRVETQYF.

The rearrangement uses TRBV7-2 and TRBJ2-7; 9 nucleotides line up with TRBD2. V dropped 1 base and J dropped 2; count of bases not matched to a gene: 6. The CDR3 length is 16 residues. Per germline, CDR1 SGHTA and CDR2 FQGNSA. The CDR3 DNA follows: TGTGCCAGCAGCTTAGAAGCGGGGGGCCCGGCCTACGAGCAGTACTTC. As protein: CASSLEAGGPAYEQYF. The full variable domain, rest sourced from reference TRBV7-2 and TRBJ2-7, is GAGVSQSPSNKVTEKGKDVELRCDPISGHTALYWYRQSLGQGLEFLIYFQGNSAPDKSGLPSDRFSAERTGGSVSTLTIQRTQQEDSAVYLCASSLEAGGPAYEQYFGPGTRLTVT.

The rearrangement uses TRBV11-2 and TRBJ1-1, with D perhaps matching TRBD1 (5 bases). This CDR3 is 19 amino acids long. The germline V gene has CDR1 SGHAT and CDR2 FQNNGV. Trimming left V 5 bases short and J 0 bases short, with 25 bases between. The CDR3, as DNA: TGTGCCAGCAGCAAACCAGGGTCGGTTTGGGGTAGTATGAACACTGAAGCTTTCTTT. Protein sequence: CASSKPGSVWGSMNTEAFF. Supplemented by reference TRBV11-2 and TRBJ1-1, the full variable domain reads EAGVAQSPRYKIIEKRQSVAFWCNPISGHATLYWYQQILGQGPKLLIQFQNNGVVDDSQLPKDRFSAERLKGVDSTLKIQPAKLEDSAVYLCASSKPGSVWGSMNTEAFFGQGTRLTVV.

In its sample, this clone was seen once. The genes are TRBV7-8 and TRBJ1-5; 7 bases map to TRBD1. The CDR3 covers 14 residues. Germline values: CDR1 SGHVS, CDR2 FQNEAQ. V shed 4 bases and J 3 bases; nucleotides not matched to a gene: 3. CDR3 region: CASSSGTANQPQHF. The CDR3 nucleotides are TGTGCCAGCAGCTCGGGGACAGCCAATCAGCCCCAGCATTTT.

This chain uses TRBV19 with TRBJ2-2; 8 bases align to TRBD1. Per germline, CDR1 LNHDA and CDR2 SQIVND (reference sequence). V trimming: 10 bases; J trimming: 4 bases; junction bases outside the gene matches: 5. There are 13 residues in the CDR3. Here the CDR3 reads CATTGVFTGELFF. In DNA, the CDR3 is TGTGCCACGACAGGGGTATTCACCGGGGAGCTGTTTTTT.

CDR3 in amino acids: CASSLFRDRGQRTEAFF. The CDR3 nucleotides are TGTGCCAGCAGTTTATTCCGGGACAGGGGGCAACGGACTGAAGCTTTCTTT. The genes are TRBV27 and TRBJ1-1; TRBD1 agrees at 12 bases. This CDR3 spans 17 amino acids. The J segment lost 5 bases and the V segment lost 1 base, leaving 8 bases of the junction unmatched. Germline CDR1 reads MNHEY; CDR2 reads SMNVEV (reference sequence).

This clone was counted a single time. The rearrangement uses TRBV13 and TRBJ2-2, with 8 positions matching TRBD2. The V and J ends lost 1 base and 3 bases, in that order; junction bases with no gene match: 4. Per germline, CDR1 PRHDT and CDR2 FYEKMQ (reference sequence). This CDR3 is built from 16 residues. The CDR3 protein is CASSLAGGAHTGELFF. As DNA, the CDR3 is TGTGCCAGCAGCTTAGCGGGGGGGGCCCACACCGGGGAGCTGTTTTTT.

The CDR3 protein is CASSFGQGIASYTF. In DNA, the CDR3 is TGTGCCAGCAGCTTTGGGCAGGGGATCGCAAGCTACACCTTC. The rearrangement joins TRBV5-4 to TRBJ1-2, with D possibly TRBD1 on 6 matching bases. CDR1 is SGHNT, CDR2 YYREEE, per germline (reference sequence). This CDR3 has 14 residues. V was clipped by 2 bases and J by 9 bases, with 17 bases between them.

This clone appeared a few times. V and J are TRBV20-1 and TRBJ2-5; D possibly corresponds to TRBD2 (7 bases). The tail of the sequence fits TRBJ2-7 better, so the J call may be wrong. Germline V gene lookup returns CDR1 DFQATT and CDR2 SNEGSKA (reference sequence). The CDR3 sequence is 11 residues long. Written as DNA, the CDR3 is TGCAGTGCTAGCGGGGGGCTCGAGCAGTACTTC. It translates to CSASGGLEQYF.

The chain couples TRBV7-3 to TRBJ1-2, with D possibly TRBD1 on 5 matching bases. The V and J ends lost 5 bases and 6 bases respectively, with 22 bases between them. CDR3 length equals 16 residues. Germline V gene sequence: CDR1 SGHTA, CDR2 FQGTGA. The CDR3 sequence is CASSPQPGTWGDGYTF. CDR3 DNA: TGTGCCAGCAGCCCGCAACCCGGGACCTGGGGGGATGGCTACACCTTC.